The rows below give T cell receptor beta chains drawn from one sample of a study of blood T cell repertoires in COVID-19. Generated by immunoSEQ multiplex PCR, the TCRdb table keeps only in-frame clones and is missing some. The data show 80,000 to 90,000 clones, approximately 82% seen once. The sample was peripheral blood. These receptors all come from a woman older than 75 with acute or convalescent COVID-19. Both conserved end residues are part of each CDR3. A D gene is named only where the DNA matches it firmly. Only some rows state a clone size, as once, few, many or a class for expanded clones.

.	TRBJ2-1	TRBV2	.	TGTGCCAGCAAGACGACTAACAATGAGCAGTTCTTC	CASKTTNNEQFF
.	TRBJ2-4	TRBV2	TRBD2	TGTGCCAGCAGTGGGACTAGCGGGAGCCTTAACATTCAGTACTTC	CASSGTSGSLNIQYF
once	TRBJ1-1	TRBV5-4	.	TGTGCCAGCAGCTTGGAGGGAGGCGGGAACACTGAAGCTTTCTTT	CASSLEGGGNTEAFF
.	TRBJ1-5	TRBV3-1/TRBV3-2	.	TGTGCCAGCAGCCACGGCAGAGGTAATCAGCCCCAGCATTTT	CASSHGRGNQPQHF
.	TRBJ2-3	TRBV5-1	TRBD1	TGCGCCAGCAGCTTGGGTCAGGGGGCGGCAGATACGCAGTATTTT	CASSLGQGAADTQYF
.	TRBJ1-1	TRBV5-1	.	TGCGCCAGCAGCTTCGAGGGCCCAACTGAAGCTTTCTTT	CASSFEGPTEAFF
.	TRBJ1-3	TRBV5-6	.	TGTGCCAGCAGCTTGGGAATTCAGGCCCTCTCTGGAAACACCATATATTTT	CASSLGIQALSGNTIYF
.	TRBJ2-3	TRBV7-3	TRBD2	TGTGCCAGCAGCTTAGCGGGGGGGCATATAGATACGCAGTATTTT	CASSLAGGHIDTQYF
.	TRBJ1-4	TRBV10-1	TRBD1	TGCGCCAGCAGTGGGTGGGACAGGGAAATAAGGGCCCCTAATGAAAAACTGTTTTTT	CASSGWDREIRAPNEKLFF
once	TRBJ2-7	TRBV6-5	.	TGTGCCAGCTCGCACACAGGGCCCTACGAGCAGTACTTC	CASSHTGPYEQYF